This is a list of T cell receptor beta chains from one sample in a study of T cells of healthy individuals. TCRdb re-called the 5' RACE reads through MiXCR, storing one row per CDR3 protein. The sample holds around 98,000 distinct CDR3 sequences, 17% seen once. These receptor sequences come from a human donor in good health. Each CDR3 is given with its conserved first and last residue. D genes are given only for firm matches. Part of the rows lack a size; the others show once, few, many or a class for expanded clones.

few,14,TRBJ2-3,TRBD1,TRBV5-6,CASDRGESTDTQYF,TGTGCCAGCGACAGGGGCGAAAGCACAGATACGCAGTATTTT
-,15,TRBJ2-1,-,TRBV20-1,CSARDRSFTYNEQFF,TGCAGTGCTAGAGATCGAAGCTTCACCTACAATGAGCAGTTCTTC
-,14,TRBJ2-2,-,TRBV12-3/TRBV12-4,CASPPGGGTGELFF,TGTGCCAGTCCTCCAGGGGGGGGAACCGGGGAGCTGTTTTTT
few,15,TRBJ2-7,TRBD1,TRBV2,CASSEHRGIFYEQYF,TGTGCCAGCAGTGAACACAGGGGGATATTCTACGAGCAGTACTTC
few,18,TRBJ2-1,TRBD2,TRBV9,CASSSSFSGGLSYNEQFF,TGTGCCAGCTCATCATCCTTTAGCGGGGGCCTTTCCTACAATGAGCAGTTCTTC
few,16,TRBJ1-5,-,TRBV12-3/TRBV12-4,CASSLWWPVGNQPQHF,TGTGCCAGCAGTTTATGGTGGCCAGTGGGCAATCAGCCCCAGCATTTT
few,15,TRBJ2-1,TRBD2,TRBV30,CAWSVPGGAGNEQFF,TGTGCCTGGAGTGTCCCGGGGGGGGCCGGCAATGAGCAGTTCTTC
few,16,TRBJ2-1,-,TRBV4-3,CASSQGRGPSYNEQFF,TGCGCCAGCAGCCAAGGGCGGGGGCCGTCCTACAATGAGCAGTTCTTC
few,13,TRBJ2-1,-,TRBV11-3,CASSRGTNNEQFF,TGTGCCAGCAGCAGAGGGACAAACAATGAGCAGTTCTTC
-,14,TRBJ2-5,-,TRBV6-6,CASSQGPTLETQYF,TGTGCCAGCAGCCAGGGACCAACCTTGGAGACCCAGTACTTC
many,17,TRBJ1-5,TRBD1,TRBV12-3/TRBV12-4,CASTPTRDRARNQPQHF,TGTGCCAGCACTCCCACCCGGGACAGGGCGAGGAATCAGCCCCAGCATTTT
-,15,TRBJ2-6,-,TRBV7-9,CASSHGPEGANVLTF,TGTGCCAGCAGCCACGGCCCGGAGGGGGCCAACGTCCTGACTTTC
-,14,TRBJ1-5,TRBD1,TRBV28,CASSFITGDQPQHF,TGTGCCAGCAGTTTCATTACAGGGGACCAGCCCCAGCATTTT
many,16,TRBJ2-1,TRBD2,TRBV28,CASSPGTSGRADEQFF,TGTGCCAGCAGTCCCGGGACTAGCGGGAGGGCCGATGAGCAGTTCTTC
many,12,TRBJ2-2,-,TRBV3-1,CASSHHTGELFF,TGTGCCAGCAGCCATCACACCGGGGAGCTGTTTTTT
few,14,TRBJ2-7,TRBD2,TRBV20-1,CSAGLAGGSYEQYF,TGCAGTGCTGGACTAGCGGGAGGCTCCTACGAGCAGTACTTC
-,17,TRBJ2-3,TRBD2,TRBV24-1,CATEEGTSGIPTDTQYF,TGTGCCACGGAAGAGGGGACTAGCGGCATACCCACAGATACGCAGTATTTT
-,15,TRBJ2-5,TRBD2,TRBV6-1,CASRLAEPYQETQYF,TGTGCCAGCAGACTAGCGGAACCGTACCAAGAGACCCAGTACTTC
few,14,TRBJ2-1,-,TRBV6-2/TRBV6-3,CASSWGDSRNEQFF,TGTGCCAGCAGTTGGGGGGATTCACGCAATGAGCAGTTCTTC
few,19,TRBJ2-7,TRBD1,TRBV15,CATSRVKDRGPGASYEQYF,TGTGCCACCAGCAGAGTAAAGGACAGGGGGCCAGGGGCCTCCTACGAGCAGTACTTC
few,13,TRBJ1-4,-,TRBV28,CASSSNVREKLFF,TGTGCCAGCAGCTCCAACGTGAGAGAAAAACTGTTTTTT
many,14,TRBJ1-1,-,TRBV4-1,CASSQLPRGTEAFF,TGCGCCAGCAGCCAACTGCCCCGGGGCACTGAAGCTTTCTTT
few,13,TRBJ2-2,-,TRBV6-5,CASSWVGSGELFF,TGTGCCAGCAGCTGGGTGGGCTCCGGGGAGCTGTTTTTT
few,11,TRBJ2-3,-,TRBV7-2,CASSSGRTQYF,TGTGCCAGCAGCTCTGGTAGGACGCAGTATTTT
-,15,TRBJ1-2,-,TRBV30,CAWSVGGGADYGYTF,TGTGCCTGGAGTGTAGGGGGGGGGGCGGACTATGGCTACACCTTC
many,15,TRBJ2-1,TRBD1,TRBV4-1,CASSRRQGDYNEQFF,TGCGCCAGCAGTCGTAGGCAGGGGGACTACAATGAGCAGTTCTTC
few,15,TRBJ2-2,-,TRBV18,CASSPPRGNTGELFF,TGTGCCAGCTCACCACCGCGTGGGAACACCGGGGAGCTGTTTTTT
-,13,TRBJ2-7,-,TRBV28,CASRPGRGYEQYF,TGTGCCAGCAGGCCAGGGCGAGGGTACGAGCAGTACTTC
many,13,TRBJ2-7,TRBD1,TRBV10-3,CAINIGQGREQYF,TGTGCCATCAATATAGGACAGGGCAGAGAGCAGTACTTC
-,15,TRBJ1-1,TRBD1,TRBV9,CASSYIGQGAAEAFF,TGTGCCAGCAGCTATATAGGACAGGGGGCGGCTGAAGCTTTCTTT
-,13,TRBJ1-2,-,TRBV6-1,CASSVGPSYGYTF,TGTGCCAGCAGTGTCGGCCCCAGCTATGGCTACACCTTC
-,14,TRBJ2-1,-,TRBV15,CATSRRSVYNEQFF,TGTGCCACCAGCAGGAGGTCGGTATACAATGAGCAGTTCTTC
-,14,TRBJ1-1,TRBD1,TRBV3-1,CASSLWDRRTEAFF,TGTGCCAGCAGCCTCTGGGACAGGAGAACTGAAGCTTTCTTT
-,14,TRBJ2-7,TRBD2,TRBV27,CASSWAGGSYEQYF,TGTGCCAGCAGTTGGGCGGGAGGATCCTACGAGCAGTACTTC
many,15,TRBJ1-2,-,TRBV3-1,CASSRGAGRSYGYTF,TGTGCCAGCAGCCGCGGGGCAGGGAGGTCGTATGGCTACACCTTC
many,16,TRBJ2-7,TRBD1,TRBV29-1,CSVGGQGVYLSYEQYF,TGCAGCGTTGGGGGACAGGGGGTTTATTTATCCTACGAGCAGTACTTC
-,15,TRBJ1-1,TRBD1,TRBV6-6,CASTRDRRLNTEAFF,TGTGCCAGCACCAGGGACAGACGATTGAACACTGAAGCTTTCTTT
many,14,TRBJ1-1,TRBD1,TRBV6-4,CASSENGQEKEAFF,TGTGCCAGCAGCGAAAACGGACAGGAGAAAGAAGCTTTCTTT
-,16,TRBJ1-1,-,TRBV6-5,CASSYVRENMNTEAFF,TGTGCCAGCAGTTACGTCAGGGAGAACATGAACACTGAAGCTTTCTTT
few,12,TRBJ2-5,-,TRBV20-1,CSAMVHQETQYF,TGCAGTGCTATGGTTCACCAAGAGACCCAGTACTTC
-,17,TRBJ2-2,TRBD2,TRBV6-5,CASSYDTSGGTTGELFF,TGTGCCAGCAGTTACGACACGAGCGGGGGGACCACCGGGGAGCTGTTTTTT
-,18,TRBJ2-1,-,TRBV7-2,CASSLAAPLSAGLNEQFF,TGTGCCAGCAGCTTAGCGGCCCCCCTTAGTGCTGGGTTGAATGAGCAGTTCTTC
few,13,TRBJ2-1,TRBD1,TRBV6-1,CASVDRGVNEQFF,TGTGCCAGCGTTGACAGGGGAGTTAATGAGCAGTTCTTC
few,18,TRBJ2-5,TRBD2,TRBV6-5,CASSYSASGEAYQETQYF,TGTGCCAGCAGTTACTCGGCTAGCGGGGAAGCGTACCAAGAGACCCAGTACTTC